A selection of T cell receptor beta chains follows, all from one sample in a study of blood T cell repertoires in COVID-19. Sequenced by immunoSEQ multiplex PCR; TCRdb stores in-frame clones only, minus some. The data contain fewer than 300,000 clones, 80% to 95% of them singletons. The sequencing sample was made of peripheral blood. These receptors all stem from a woman between 25 and 40 years old with COVID-19, enrolled during active disease. CDR3s include the opening cysteine and the closing phenylalanine or tryptophan. Fields, in order: clone size, D gene, V gene, J gene, CDR3 DNA, CDR3 protein. A D gene is named only where the DNA matches it firmly. Clone sizes are given selectively: once, few, many, or a class where the clone is expanded.

-	-	TRBV12-3/TRBV12-4	TRBJ1-1	TGTGCCAGCAGTTTATTAGGGGCTACTGAAGCTTTCTTT	CASSLLGATEAFF
few	TRBD1	TRBV30	TRBJ1-1	TGTGCCTGGTCGAGAACCGGGACAGGGGGCGCCACTGAAGCTTTCTTT	CAWSRTGTGGATEAFF
-	-	TRBV28	TRBJ1-2	TGTGCCACCTCTCTCTATGGCTACACCTTC	CATSLYGYTF
-	-	TRBV9	TRBJ2-1	TGTGCCAGCAGCGTACAGTCTGGACTAAGGAATGAGCAGTTCTTC	CASSVQSGLRNEQFF
once	TRBD1	TRBV12-3/TRBV12-4	TRBJ2-7	TGTGCCAGCAGTCTGACAGGGCCTGCCGAGCAGTACTTC	CASSLTGPAEQYF
-	-	TRBV13	TRBJ2-7	TGTGCCAGCAGCCTAGGCGGAGAATCCTACGAGCAGTACTTC	CASSLGGESYEQYF
-	-	TRBV4-1	TRBJ2-3	TGCGCCAGCAGCCAAGTTCGTCCCTTCCTCGAGGGAGATACGCAGTATTTT	CASSQVRPFLEGDTQYF
-	-	TRBV11-2	TRBJ2-5	TGTGCCAGCAGCTTAGGGGAGGTATTCCAAGAGACCCAGTACTTC	CASSLGEVFQETQYF
-	-	TRBV28	TRBJ2-7	TGTGCCAGCAGTTTATTCTCAGGGATCGATGCCGAGCAGTACTTC	CASSLFSGIDAEQYF
-	-	TRBV4-1	TRBJ2-1	TGCGCCAGCAGCCAAGATGTACAGGCAATATCCTACAATGAGCAGTTCTTC	CASSQDVQAISYNEQFF
-	TRBD2	TRBV7-2	TRBJ2-5	TGTGCCAGCAGCTTAGTGAGACTAGCGGGAGGGGAGACCCAGTACTTC	CASSLVRLAGGETQYF
-	-	TRBV24-1	TRBJ2-3	TGTGCCACCAGTGATTCCGACGGGAGGGGGCTAGGAGATACGCAGTATTTT	CATSDSDGRGLGDTQYF
once	TRBD2	TRBV27	TRBJ2-1	TGTGCCAGCCGTTTTTCCTCAGGGCTAGCGGGAGGGAATGAGCAGTTCTTC	CASRFSSGLAGGNEQFF
-	TRBD2	TRBV9	TRBJ2-3	TGTGCCAGCAGCGTTGGGACTAGCGGAGAAACAGATACGCAGTATTTT	CASSVGTSGETDTQYF
-	-	TRBV7-9	TRBJ1-2	TGTGCCAGCAGCTCAGGGAACTATGGCTACACCTTC	CASSSGNYGYTF
many	-	TRBV7-9	TRBJ2-2	TGTGCCAGCAGCAAGACAGGCGCCGGGGAGCTGTTTTTT	CASSKTGAGELFF
-	TRBD1	TRBV10-3	TRBJ1-4	TGTGCCTCGCGAGGACAGGACCGCGAAAAACTGTTTTTT	CASRGQDREKLFF
-	-	TRBV7-8	TRBJ2-1	TGTGCCAGCAGCTCAGCGGCCGCGGGGAATGAGCAGTTCTTC	CASSSAAAGNEQFF
-	-	TRBV3-1/TRBV3-2	TRBJ1-2	TGTGCCAGCAGCCAATTGTCTCGGGGGAACGGAGGCTATGGCTACACCTTC	CASSQLSRGNGGYGYTF
-	-	TRBV6-5	TRBJ2-2	TGTGCCAGCAGTTACTCGACAGCCGGGGAGCTGTTTTTT	CASSYSTAGELFF
-	-	TRBV28	TRBJ2-1	TGTGCCAGCAGTTTTTACCGGGATGAGCAGTTCTTC	CASSFYRDEQFF
once	-	TRBV2	TRBJ1-5	TGTGCCAGCAACCAGGGGACCTATAGCAATCAGCCCCAGCATTTT	CASNQGTYSNQPQHF
-	-	TRBV30	TRBJ2-7	TGTGCCTGGAGTGGCCAGGGAAGCTCCTACGAGCAGTACTTC	CAWSGQGSSYEQYF
-	TRBD1	TRBV5-6	TRBJ2-1	TGTGCCAGCAGCGCGGGCTTATCACAGGGGCAAGGGTGGAATGAGCAGTTCTTC	CASSAGLSQGQGWNEQFF
-	-	TRBV18	TRBJ2-7	TGTGCCAGCTCACCATCGACAGGAAACGAGCAGTACTTC	CASSPSTGNEQYF
-	TRBD2	TRBV29-1	TRBJ2-1	TGCAGCGCCGAACCTCCGGGACTAGTAACCTACAATGAGCAGTTCTTC	CSAEPPGLVTYNEQFF
-	-	TRBV12-3/TRBV12-4	TRBJ2-3	TGTGCCAGCAGTTTAACAGCTACAGATACGCAGTATTTT	CASSLTATDTQYF
-	-	TRBV10-3	TRBJ1-6	TGTGCCATCAGTGAGTCTACAGGGACTAATTCACCCCTCCACTTT	CAISESTGTNSPLHF
-	-	TRBV7-2	TRBJ2-7	TGTGCCAGCAGCCAGCGGACAGCTCGCGAGCAGTACTTC	CASSQRTAREQYF
-	TRBD2	TRBV27	TRBJ2-7	TGTGCCAGCAGGTCCCGGGGACTAGGTTTTGACGAGCAGTACTTC	CASRSRGLGFDEQYF
-	-	TRBV5-1	TRBJ1-1	TGCGCCAGCAGCTTGGAGGGTTTTCTCGGGGTTCCTGAAGCTTTCTTT	CASSLEGFLGVPEAFF
once	-	TRBV5-6	TRBJ2-7	TGTGCCAGCAGCTTGGTGGGGGCCCCCTACGAGCAGTACTTC	CASSLVGAPYEQYF
-	-	TRBV7-9	TRBJ1-2	TGTGCCAGCAGCCCCCTCTTCGGGGGTTTTGGTGGGAACTATGGCTACACCTTC	CASSPLFGGFGGNYGYTF
-	-	TRBV7-9	TRBJ1-4	TGTGCCAGCAGCTTAACAGGGACAACTAATGAAAAACTGTTTTTT	CASSLTGTTNEKLFF
-	-	TRBV30	TRBJ1-2	TGTGCCTGGAGCCACCCGGCCCGGGTAGGAGGCTACACCTTC	CAWSHPARVGGYTF
-	-	TRBV7-8	TRBJ1-2	TGTGCCAGCAGCTTAGATCGTCCGGGGGGCGCGGATGGCTACACCTTC	CASSLDRPGGADGYTF
-	-	TRBV6-6	TRBJ2-7	TGTGCCAGCAGTTGGGGCTCCCCCCCCTACGAGCAGTACTTC	CASSWGSPPYEQYF